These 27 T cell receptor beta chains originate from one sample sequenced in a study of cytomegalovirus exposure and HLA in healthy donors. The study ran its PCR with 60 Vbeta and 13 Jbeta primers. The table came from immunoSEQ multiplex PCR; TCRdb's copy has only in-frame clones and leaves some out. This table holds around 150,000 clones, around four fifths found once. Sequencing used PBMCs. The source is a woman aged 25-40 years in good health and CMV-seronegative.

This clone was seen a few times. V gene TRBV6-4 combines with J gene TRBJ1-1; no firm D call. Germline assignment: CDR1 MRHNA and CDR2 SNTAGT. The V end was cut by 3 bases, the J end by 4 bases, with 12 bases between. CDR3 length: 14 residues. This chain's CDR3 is CASSEREGATEAFF. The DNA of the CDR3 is TGTGCCAGCAGTGAGAGGGAAGGTGCCACTGAAGCTTTCTTT.

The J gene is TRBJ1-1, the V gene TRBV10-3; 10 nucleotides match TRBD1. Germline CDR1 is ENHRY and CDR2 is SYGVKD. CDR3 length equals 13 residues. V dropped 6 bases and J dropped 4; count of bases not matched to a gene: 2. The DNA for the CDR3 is TGTGCCATCAGACGGACAGGGGGCACTGAAGCTTTCTTT. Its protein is CAIRRTGGTEAFF.

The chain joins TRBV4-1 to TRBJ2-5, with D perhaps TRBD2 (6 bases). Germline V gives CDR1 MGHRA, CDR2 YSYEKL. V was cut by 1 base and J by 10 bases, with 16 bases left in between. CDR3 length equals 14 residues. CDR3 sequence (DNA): TGCGCCAGCAGCCAAGGGGGATCCCTCGGGAGCCAGTACTTC. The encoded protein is CASSQGGSLGSQYF.

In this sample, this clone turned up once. The CDR3 is CASSFSLAGGRSDTQYF. The CDR3 DNA sequence: TGCGCCAGCAGCTTTTCACTAGCGGGGGGGAGATCAGATACGCAGTATTTT. The chain carries TRBV5-1 and TRBJ2-3, with 13 nucleotides matching TRBD2. J gave up 4 bases and V 2 bases, and 7 bases lay outside the gene matches. Germline CDR1 is SGHRS and CDR2 is YFSETQ. The CDR3 runs 17 residues. Filled out from reference TRBV5-1 and TRBJ2-3, the complete variable domain reads KAGVTQTPRYLIKTRGQQVTLSCSPISGHRSVSWYQQTPGQGLQFLFEYFSETQRNKGNFPGRFSGRQFSNSRSEMNVSTLELGDSALYLCASSFSLAGGRSDTQYFGPGTRLTVL.

CDR3: CASSQELYTDTQYF. In DNA form, the CDR3 reads TGCGCCAGCAGCCAAGAACTCTACACAGATACGCAGTATTTT. The chain combines TRBV4-1 with TRBJ2-3; D unclear. CDR3 length: 14 amino acids. Trimming took off 0 bases at V and 2 bases at J, with 6 bases between the two ends. Germline V lookup: CDR1 MGHRA, CDR2 YSYEKL.

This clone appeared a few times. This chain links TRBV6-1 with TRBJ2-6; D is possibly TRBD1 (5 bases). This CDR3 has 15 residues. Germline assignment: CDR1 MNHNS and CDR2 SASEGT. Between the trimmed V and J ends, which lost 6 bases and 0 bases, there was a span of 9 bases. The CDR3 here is CASRQGSSGANVLTF. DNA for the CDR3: TGTGCCAGCAGGCAGGGTAGCTCTGGGGCCAACGTCCTGACTTTC.

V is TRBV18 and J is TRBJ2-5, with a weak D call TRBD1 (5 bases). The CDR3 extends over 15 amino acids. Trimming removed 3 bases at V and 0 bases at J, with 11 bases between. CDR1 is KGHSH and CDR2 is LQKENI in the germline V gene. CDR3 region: CASSPGQGHQETQYF. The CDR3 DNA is TGTGCCAGCTCACCGGGCCAGGGTCACCAAGAGACCCAGTACTTC.

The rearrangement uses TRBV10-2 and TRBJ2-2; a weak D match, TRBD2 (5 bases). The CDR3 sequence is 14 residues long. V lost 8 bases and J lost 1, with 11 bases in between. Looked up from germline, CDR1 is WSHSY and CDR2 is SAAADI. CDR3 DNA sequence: TGCGCCAGCGGCCTACGGGGGAACACCGGGGAGCTGTTTTTT. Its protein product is CASGLRGNTGELFF.

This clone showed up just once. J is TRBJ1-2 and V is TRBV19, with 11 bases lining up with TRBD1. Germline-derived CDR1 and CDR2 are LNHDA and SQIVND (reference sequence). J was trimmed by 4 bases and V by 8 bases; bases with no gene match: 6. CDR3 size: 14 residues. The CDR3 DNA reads TGTGCCAGTCGCCAGGACAGGGGGCTCTATGGCTACACCTTC. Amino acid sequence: CASRQDRGLYGYTF.

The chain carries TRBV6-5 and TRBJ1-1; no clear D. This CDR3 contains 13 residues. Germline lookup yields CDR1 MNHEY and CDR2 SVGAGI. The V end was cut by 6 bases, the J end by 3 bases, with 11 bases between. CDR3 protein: CASSRSFYTEAFF. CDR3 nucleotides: TGTGCCAGCAGCCGGAGCTTCTACACTGAAGCTTTCTTT.

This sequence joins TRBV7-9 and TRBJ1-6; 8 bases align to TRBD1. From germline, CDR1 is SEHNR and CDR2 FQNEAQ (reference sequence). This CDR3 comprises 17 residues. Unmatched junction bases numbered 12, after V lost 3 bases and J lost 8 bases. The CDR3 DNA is TGTGCCAGCAGCTTCCTATATAGAGGACAGGGTGATTCACCCCTCCACTTT. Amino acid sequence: CASSFLYRGQGDSPLHF.

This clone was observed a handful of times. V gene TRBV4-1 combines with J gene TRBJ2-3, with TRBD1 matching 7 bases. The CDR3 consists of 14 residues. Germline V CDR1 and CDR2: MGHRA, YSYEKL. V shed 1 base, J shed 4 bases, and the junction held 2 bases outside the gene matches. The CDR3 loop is CASSQGTGSDTQYF. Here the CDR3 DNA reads TGCGCCAGCAGCCAAGGGACAGGTTCAGATACGCAGTATTTT.

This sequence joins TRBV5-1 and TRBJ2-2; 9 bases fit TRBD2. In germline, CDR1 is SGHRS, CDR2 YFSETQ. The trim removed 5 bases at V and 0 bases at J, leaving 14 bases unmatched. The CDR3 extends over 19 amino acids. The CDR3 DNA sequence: TGCGCCAGCAGGGGAAACAGCGGGGGGTTTCTTTCGAACACCGGGGAGCTGTTTTTT. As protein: CASRGNSGGFLSNTGELFF.

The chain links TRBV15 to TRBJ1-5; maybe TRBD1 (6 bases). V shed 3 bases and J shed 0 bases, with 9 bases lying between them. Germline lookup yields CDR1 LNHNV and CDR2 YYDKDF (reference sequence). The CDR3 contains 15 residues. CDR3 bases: TGTGCCACCAGCAGGGTAGGGGGTAGCAATCAGCCCCAGCATTTT. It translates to CATSRVGGSNQPQHF.

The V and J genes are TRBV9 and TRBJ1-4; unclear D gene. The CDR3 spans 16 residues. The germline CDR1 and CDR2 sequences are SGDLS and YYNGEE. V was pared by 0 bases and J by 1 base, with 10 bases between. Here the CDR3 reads CASSVGLGGTNEKLFF. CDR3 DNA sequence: TGTGCCAGCAGCGTAGGACTAGGTGGAACTAATGAAAAACTGTTTTTT.

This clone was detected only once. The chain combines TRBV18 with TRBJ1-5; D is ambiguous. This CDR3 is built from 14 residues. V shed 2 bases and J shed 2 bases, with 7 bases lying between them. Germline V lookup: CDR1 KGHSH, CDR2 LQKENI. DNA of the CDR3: TGTGCCAGCTCACCATCTCAGGGCAATCAGCCCCAGCATTTT. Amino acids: CASSPSQGNQPQHF.

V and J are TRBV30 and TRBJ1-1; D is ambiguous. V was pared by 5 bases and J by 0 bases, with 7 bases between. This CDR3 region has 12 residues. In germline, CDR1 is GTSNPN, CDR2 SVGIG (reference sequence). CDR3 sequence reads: CAWVPVNTEAFF. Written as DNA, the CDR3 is TGTGCCTGGGTCCCTGTGAACACTGAAGCTTTCTTT.

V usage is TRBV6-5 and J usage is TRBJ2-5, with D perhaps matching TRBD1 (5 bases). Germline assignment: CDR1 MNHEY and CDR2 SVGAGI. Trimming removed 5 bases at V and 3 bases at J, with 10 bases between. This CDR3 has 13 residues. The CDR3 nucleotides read TGTGCCAGCAGTGGATCAGGGAAAGAGACCCAGTACTTC. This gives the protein CASSGSGKETQYF.

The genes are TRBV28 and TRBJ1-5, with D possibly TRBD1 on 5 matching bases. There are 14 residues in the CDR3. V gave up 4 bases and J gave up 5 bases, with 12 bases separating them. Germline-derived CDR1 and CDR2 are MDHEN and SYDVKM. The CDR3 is CASSWGREYQPQHF. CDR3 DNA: TGTGCCAGCAGTTGGGGCAGGGAATATCAGCCCCAGCATTTT.

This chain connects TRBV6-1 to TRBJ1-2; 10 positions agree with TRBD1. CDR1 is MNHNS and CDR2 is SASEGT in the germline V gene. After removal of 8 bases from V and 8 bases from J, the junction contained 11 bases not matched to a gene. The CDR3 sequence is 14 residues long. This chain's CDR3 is CASRESGTGVGYTF. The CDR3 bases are TGTGCCAGCCGAGAATCCGGGACAGGGGTCGGCTACACCTTC.

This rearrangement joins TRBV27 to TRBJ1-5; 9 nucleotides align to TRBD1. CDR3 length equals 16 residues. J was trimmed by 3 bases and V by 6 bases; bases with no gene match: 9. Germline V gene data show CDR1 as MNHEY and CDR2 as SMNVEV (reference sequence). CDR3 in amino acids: CASRPGQGSYNQPQHF. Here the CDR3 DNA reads TGTGCCAGCAGACCCGGACAGGGGTCATACAATCAGCCCCAGCATTTT.

The chain's CDR3 is CSVEASYEQYF. In DNA form, the CDR3 reads TGCAGCGTTGAGGCAAGTTACGAGCAGTACTTC. The V call is TRBV29-1, the J call TRBJ2-7; D is ambiguous. Trimming removed 3 bases from V and 4 bases from J, with 7 bases in between. The CDR3 is made up of 11 amino acids. The germline V gene encodes CDR1 SQVTM and CDR2 ANQGSEA.

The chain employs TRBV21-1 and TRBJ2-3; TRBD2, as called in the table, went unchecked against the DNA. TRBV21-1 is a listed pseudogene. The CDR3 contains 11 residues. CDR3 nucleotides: TGTGCCAGCAGCAATAAAGATACGCAGTATTTT. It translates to CASSNKDTQYF.

The CDR3 reads CASSIIQGTGGYTF. CDR3 sequence (DNA): TGTGCCAGCAGCATCATACAGGGAACTGGTGGCTACACCTTC. The V call is TRBV11-2, the J call TRBJ1-2, with D perhaps TRBD1 (6 bases). Germline CDR1 reads SGHAT; CDR2 reads FQNNGV. This CDR3 has 14 amino acids. Trimming shortened V by 5 bases and J by 7 bases, and 17 bases separated the two germline ends. The whole variable domain, remainder taken from reference TRBV11-2 and TRBJ1-2, is EAGVAQSPRYKIIEKRQSVAFWCNPISGHATLYWYQQILGQGPKLLIQFQNNGVVDDSQLPKDRFSAERLKGVDSTLKIQPAKLEDSAVYLCASSIIQGTGGYTFGSGTRLTVV.

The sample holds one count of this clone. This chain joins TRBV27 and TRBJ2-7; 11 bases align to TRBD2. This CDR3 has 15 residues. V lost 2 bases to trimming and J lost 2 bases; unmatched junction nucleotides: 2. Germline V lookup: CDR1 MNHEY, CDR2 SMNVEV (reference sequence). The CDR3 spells CASSLLAGGTYEQYF. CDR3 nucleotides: TGTGCCAGCAGTTTACTAGCGGGGGGTACCTACGAGCAGTACTTC.

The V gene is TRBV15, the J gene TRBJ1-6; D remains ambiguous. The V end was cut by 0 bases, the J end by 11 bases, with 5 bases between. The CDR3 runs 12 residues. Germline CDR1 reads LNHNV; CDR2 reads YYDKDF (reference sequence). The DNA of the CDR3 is TGTGCCACCAGCAGAGAGGGAGCACCCCTCCACTTT. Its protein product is CATSREGAPLHF. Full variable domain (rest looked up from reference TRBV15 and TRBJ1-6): DAMVIQNPRYQVTQFGKPVTLSCSQTLNHNVMYWYQQKSSQAPKLLFHYYDKDFNNEADTPDNFQSRRPNTSFCFLDIRSPGLGDTAMYLCATSREGAPLHFGNGTRLTVT.

The CDR3, as DNA: TGTGCCAGCAGCCCACCCGACAGGGGAATCGGCTACACCTTC. It is translated as CASSPPDRGIGYTF. This sequence joins TRBV5-6 and TRBJ1-2; 8 bases map to TRBD1. The CDR3 is 14 residues long. The ends lost 4 bases at V and 8 bases at J; junction bases unmatched: 10. The germline V gene encodes CDR1 SGHDT and CDR2 YYEEEE.